Included here is one TCR beta chain sequence, with context. Trimming removed 2 bases at V and 6 bases at J, with 18 bases between. The germline gives CDR1 SGHNT, CDR2 YYREEE (reference sequence). CDR3 length: 15 amino acids. The assay was immunoSEQ multiplex PCR, and TCRdb's table has in-frame clones only and misses some. The sample has 35,000 to 40,000 clones, 85% to 90% seen once. The data are from a study of OX40 agonist ivuxolimab in advanced cancers. The chain recombines TRBV5-4 with TRBJ2-7; the D gene is possibly TRBD1 (6 bases). The material sequenced was CD4+ or CD8+ T cells sorted from blood, taken in a trial of the OX40 agonist ivuxolimab. The clonotype was recovered from an adult with an advanced solid tumor such as melanoma, head and neck, liver or kidney cancer. The CDR3 here is CASSFGNRAPAEQYF. CDR3 coding DNA: TGTGCCAGCAGCTTCGGTAACAGGGCGCCTGCCGAGCAGTACTTC.